This T cell receptor beta chain was retrieved from a study of T cell changes during pregnancy in multiple sclerosis. This CDR3 contains 16 residues. Sequenced by immunoSEQ multiplex PCR; TCRdb stores in-frame clones only, minus some. The table includes tens of thousands of clones, about 90% detected once. This chain connects TRBV21-1 to TRBJ2-1; the DNA was not compared with TRBD2, the D call given in the table. TRBV21-1 is designated a pseudogene. Sequenced material: peripheral blood, taken in the second trimester of pregnancy. This TCR was sampled from a female donor in good health, enrolled as a control in a pregnancy study. The CDR3 is CASSKVLAGFSHEQFF. The CDR3, as DNA: TGTGCCAGCAGCAAAGTTCTAGCGGGATTCTCCCATGAGCAGTTCTTC.